This TCR beta chain was identified during a study of blood T cell repertoires in COVID-19. Study-wide background: Both acute and convalescent COVID-19 samples were obtained from the United States, Italy and Spain. T cells, B-cell-depleted T cells, or PBMCs provided the cDNA or gDNA that served as material.

Per the study methods: Estimation of nucleated cell counts was performed using reference gene primer amplification. Repertoires were generated with immunoSEQ multiplex PCR, while TCRdb's copy carries only in-frame clones and drops some. From that table come the V and J calls and clone size; the DNA was used to work out D and trimming. The table shows some 270,000 clones, with more than 80% occurring only once. Cohorts were determined from participant-reported clinical history. This CDR3 has 13 residues. Germline values: CDR1 SGHDT, CDR2 YYEEEE. V gave up 4 bases and J gave up 6 bases; unmatched junction bases: 2.

The receptor comes from a woman in her twenties or thirties with acute COVID-19. Sequencing input: PBMCs or T cells enriched from blood (not recorded which). The chain joins TRBV5-6 to TRBJ2-1; 9 positions agree with TRBD1. As DNA, the CDR3 is TGTGCCAGCAGCCAGGACAGGGGCAATGAGCAGTTCTTC. This sequence encodes CASSQDRGNEQFF.